A selection of T cell receptor beta chains follows, all from one sample in a study of T cell responses to AZD1222 COVID-19 vaccine. Assay used: immunoSEQ multiplex PCR; TCRdb lists only in-frame clones, some missing. The repertoire holds about 92,000 clones, with 88% as singletons. The material was peripheral blood, obtained on day 0 of AZD1222 vaccination. Source of these receptors: an adult in good health. The CDR3 runs from the conserved cysteine through the conserved F or W. A D gene is named only where the DNA matches it firmly. Rows may omit the clone size; those that give it use once, few, many or a size class.

clone_size	d_call	v_call	j_call	cdr3_aa	cdr3_nt
NA	NA	TRBV2	TRBJ2-1	CASSERVLSPYNEQFF	TGTGCCAGCAGTGAGAGGGTACTTTCTCCCTACAATGAGCAGTTCTTC
few	TRBD2	TRBV4-3	TRBJ2-1	CASSQSLAGSSYNEQFF	TGCGCCAGCAGCCAATCCCTAGCGGGAAGCTCCTACAATGAGCAGTTCTTC
NA	NA	TRBV9	TRBJ2-1	CASSKSVAPRNEQFF	TGTGCCAGCAGCAAGTCCGTGGCACCCCGCAATGAGCAGTTCTTC
NA	NA	TRBV29-1	TRBJ1-1	CSVVAGHLNTEAFF	TGCAGCGTTGTGGCCGGACACTTGAACACTGAAGCTTTCTTT
NA	TRBD2	TRBV28	TRBJ2-7	CASSKIAGVGNEQYF	TGTGCCAGCAGTAAAATAGCGGGAGTAGGGAACGAGCAGTACTTC
NA	NA	TRBV4-3	TRBJ1-1	CASSQAKMGTEAFF	TGCGCCAGCAGCCAAGCAAAAATGGGGACTGAAGCTTTCTTT
NA	NA	TRBV5-1	TRBJ1-2	CASRAERYGYTF	TGCGCCAGCAGGGCGGAACGCTATGGCTACACCTTC
NA	NA	TRBV9	TRBJ1-1	CASSVDLRGGNTEAFF	TGTGCCAGCAGCGTAGATCTCCGGGGTGGAAACACTGAAGCTTTCTTT
NA	NA	TRBV28	TRBJ1-1	CASSSPSQGDTEAFF	TGTGCCAGCAGTTCCCCGAGCCAAGGAGACACTGAAGCTTTCTTT
NA	NA	TRBV7-2	TRBJ1-2	CASNSPGSYGYTF	TGTGCCAGCAACTCCCCGGGGAGCTATGGCTACACCTTC
once	TRBD2	TRBV11-2	TRBJ2-2	CASSSRTSGRPYTGELFF	TGTGCCAGCAGCTCGCGGACTAGCGGGAGGCCTTACACCGGGGAGCTGTTTTTT
NA	NA	TRBV5-1	TRBJ2-2	CASRQNTGELFF	TGCGCCAGCAGACAGAACACCGGGGAGCTGTTTTTT
NA	NA	TRBV11-2	TRBJ2-5	CASSDPGGEETQYF	TGTGCCAGCAGCGACCCTGGGGGAGAAGAGACCCAGTACTTC
NA	NA	TRBV18	TRBJ2-1	CASSPASYNEQFF	TGTGCCAGCTCACCGGCCTCCTACAATGAGCAGTTCTTC
NA	NA	TRBV7-9	TRBJ2-2	CASSLGYTGELFF	TGTGCCAGCAGCTTAGGTTACACCGGGGAGCTGTTTTTT
few	TRBD2	TRBV7-9	TRBJ2-7	CASSLRTSGTYEQYF	TGTGCCAGCAGCTTAAGGACTAGCGGAACCTACGAGCAGTACTTC
NA	TRBD1	TRBV10-3	TRBJ2-7	CAITGTGWDEQYF	TGTGCCATCACCGGGACAGGGTGGGACGAGCAGTACTTC
NA	NA	TRBV7-2	TRBJ1-5	CASSLAGAREPQHF	TGTGCCAGCAGCTTAGCGGGCGCCAGGGAGCCCCAGCATTTT
NA	TRBD1	TRBV28	TRBJ2-2	CASSSPNRGYTGELFF	TGTGCCAGCAGTTCCCCCAACAGGGGATACACCGGGGAGCTGTTTTTT
NA	TRBD1	TRBV27	TRBJ2-7	CASSPRDRAYEQYF	TGTGCCAGCAGTCCCCGGGACAGGGCCTACGAGCAGTACTTC
NA	NA	TRBV3-1/TRBV3-2	TRBJ1-5	CASSQGSFQPQHF	TGTGCCAGCAGCCAAGGGTCCTTTCAGCCCCAGCATTTT
NA	TRBD1	TRBV5-6	TRBJ2-7	CASSSYRGSYEQYF	TGTGCCAGCAGCTCCTACAGGGGCTCCTACGAGCAGTACTTC
NA	TRBD1	TRBV5-1	TRBJ1-1	CASSWGRTGLMNTEAFF	TGCGCCAGCAGCTGGGGCCGGACAGGACTTATGAACACTGAAGCTTTCTTT
NA	NA	TRBV28	TRBJ1-4	CASTAPNEKLFF	TGTGCCTCGACAGCGCCTAATGAAAAACTGTTTTTT
NA	TRBD1	TRBV9	TRBJ1-2	CASSVVGGAIYGYTF	TGTGCCAGCAGCGTAGTAGGGGGCGCGATCTATGGCTACACCTTC
NA	TRBD1	TRBV3-1/TRBV3-2	TRBJ1-4	CASSPLTGGRSEKLFF	TGTGCCAGCAGCCCTTTGACAGGGGGGCGGAGTGAAAAACTGTTTTTT
NA	NA	TRBV27	TRBJ1-1	CASSTRQAPNTEAFF	TGTGCCAGCAGTACCCGACAAGCACCAAACACTGAAGCTTTCTTT
NA	TRBD1	TRBV27	TRBJ1-5	CASSPTFGQGGSNQPQHF	TGTGCCAGCAGTCCGACGTTCGGACAGGGTGGGAGCAATCAGCCCCAGCATTTT
NA	NA	TRBV19	TRBJ2-3	CASSSGPAESTDTQYF	TGTGCCAGTAGTTCGGGCCCAGCGGAGAGCACAGATACGCAGTATTTT
NA	TRBD2	TRBV9	TRBJ2-3	CASSSSGRASTDTQYF	TGTGCCAGCAGCTCAAGCGGGAGGGCCAGCACAGATACGCAGTATTTT
NA	TRBD1	TRBV27	TRBJ1-2	CASSQRQGSYGYTF	TGTGCCAGCAGTCAACGACAGGGTTCCTATGGCTACACCTTC
NA	NA	TRBV18	TRBJ1-2	CASSPATDNNYGYTF	TGTGCCAGCTCACCGGCCACAGATAATAACTATGGCTACACCTTC
NA	NA	TRBV18	TRBJ1-5	CASSPLGSNQPQHF	TGTGCCAGCTCACCCCTGGGAAGCAATCAGCCCCAGCATTTT
NA	NA	TRBV19	TRBJ2-4	CASSRLPGKNIQYF	TGTGCCAGTAGTAGGTTGCCGGGGAAAAACATTCAGTACTTC
NA	NA	TRBV3-1/TRBV3-2	TRBJ2-2	CASSQVSLGGELFF	TGTGCCAGCAGCCAAGTGAGCTTGGGCGGGGAGCTGTTTTTT
few	NA	TRBV4-3	TRBJ2-1	CASSQVQAGEQFF	TGCGCCAGCAGCCAAGTTCAGGCCGGGGAGCAGTTCTTC
NA	NA	TRBV6-5	TRBJ1-6	CASDLQRVSNSPLHF	TGTGCCAGCGATCTACAGAGGGTTTCGAATTCACCCCTCCACTTT
NA	NA	TRBV10-3	TRBJ1-5	CAISQVDGNQPQHF	TGTGCCATCAGTCAGGTCGATGGCAATCAGCCCCAGCATTTT
NA	NA	TRBV5-1	TRBJ1-6	CASSLLGGTNSPLHF	TGCGCCAGCAGCTTGCTGGGAGGAACGAATTCACCCCTCCACTTT
NA	TRBD1	TRBV10-2	TRBJ1-5	CASSESWTGGSLRF	TGCGCCAGCAGTGAGTCGTGGACAGGGGGCAGTCTGAGGTTT
NA	NA	TRBV28	TRBJ1-1	CASSITGNTEAFF	TGTGCCAGCAGTATCACAGGGAACACTGAAGCTTTCTTT
NA	TRBD1	TRBV28	TRBJ1-2	CASTTPGQGTGYTF	TGTGCCAGCACCACGCCGGGACAGGGAACTGGCTACACCTTC
NA	TRBD2	TRBV5-4	TRBJ2-7	CASSILAGPGEQYF	TGTGCCAGCAGCATACTAGCGGGACCGGGGGAGCAGTACTTC
NA	TRBD2	TRBV7-6	TRBJ2-2	CASSLALAGVVNTGELFF	TGTGCCAGCAGCTTAGCGTTAGCGGGAGTGGTTAACACCGGGGAGCTGTTTTTT
NA	NA	TRBV28	TRBJ1-2	CASSIPVPRDYGYTF	TGTGCCAGCAGTATCCCAGTGCCCAGAGACTATGGCTACACCTTC
NA	TRBD2	TRBV6-2/TRBV6-3	TRBJ2-7	CASSYPVGLAEGSYEQYF	TGTGCCAGCAGTTACCCCGTAGGACTAGCGGAAGGCTCCTACGAGCAGTACTTC
NA	NA	TRBV19	TRBJ2-1	CASSPQKVGRAAYNEQFF	TGTGCCAGTAGTCCCCAAAAAGTAGGGCGGGCTGCCTACAATGAGCAGTTCTTC
NA	TRBD1	TRBV7-8	TRBJ1-2	CASSPGTDYGYTF	TGTGCCAGCAGCCCCGGGACAGACTATGGCTACACCTTC
NA	NA	TRBV28	TRBJ1-4	CASSKNRVGEKLFF	TGTGCCAGCAGCAAGAACAGGGTTGGGGAAAAACTGTTTTTT